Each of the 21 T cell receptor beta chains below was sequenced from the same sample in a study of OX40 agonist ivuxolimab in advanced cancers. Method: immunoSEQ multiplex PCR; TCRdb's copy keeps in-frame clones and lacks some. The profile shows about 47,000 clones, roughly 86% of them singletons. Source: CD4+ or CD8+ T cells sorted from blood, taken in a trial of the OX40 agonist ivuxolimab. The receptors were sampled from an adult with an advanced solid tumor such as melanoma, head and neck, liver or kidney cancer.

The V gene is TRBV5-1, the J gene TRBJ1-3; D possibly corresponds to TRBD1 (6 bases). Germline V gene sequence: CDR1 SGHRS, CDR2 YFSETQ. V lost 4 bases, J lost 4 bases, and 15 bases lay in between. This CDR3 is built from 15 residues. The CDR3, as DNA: TGCGCCAGCAGCGGTACAGGGCAGCACGGAAACACCATATATTTT. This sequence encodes CASSGTGQHGNTIYF.

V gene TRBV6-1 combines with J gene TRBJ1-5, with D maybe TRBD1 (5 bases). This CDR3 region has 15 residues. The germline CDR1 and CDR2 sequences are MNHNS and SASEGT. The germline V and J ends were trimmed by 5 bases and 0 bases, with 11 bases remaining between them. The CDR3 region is CASSPRQYSNQPQHF. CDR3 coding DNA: TGTGCCAGCAGTCCCAGACAGTATAGCAATCAGCCCCAGCATTTT.

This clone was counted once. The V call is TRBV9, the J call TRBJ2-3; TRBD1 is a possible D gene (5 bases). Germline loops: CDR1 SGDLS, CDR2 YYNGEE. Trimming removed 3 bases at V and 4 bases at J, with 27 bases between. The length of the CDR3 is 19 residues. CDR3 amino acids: CASSAPGYAFPFDPDTQYF. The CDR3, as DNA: TGTGCCAGCAGCGCCCCAGGGTATGCATTCCCATTTGACCCAGATACGCAGTATTTT.

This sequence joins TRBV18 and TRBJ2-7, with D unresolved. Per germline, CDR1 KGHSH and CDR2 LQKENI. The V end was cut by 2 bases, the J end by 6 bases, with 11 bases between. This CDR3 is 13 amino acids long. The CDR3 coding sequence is TGTGCCAGCTCACCAGCGGATAGGAGCGAGCAGTACTTC. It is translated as CASSPADRSEQYF.

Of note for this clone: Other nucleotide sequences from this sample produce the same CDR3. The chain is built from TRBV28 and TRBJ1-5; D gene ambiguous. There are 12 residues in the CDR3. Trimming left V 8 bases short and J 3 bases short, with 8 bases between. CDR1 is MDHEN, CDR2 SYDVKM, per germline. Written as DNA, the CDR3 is TGTGCCAGCGGAGGGCTCAATCAGCCCCAGCATTTT. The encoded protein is CASGGLNQPQHF.

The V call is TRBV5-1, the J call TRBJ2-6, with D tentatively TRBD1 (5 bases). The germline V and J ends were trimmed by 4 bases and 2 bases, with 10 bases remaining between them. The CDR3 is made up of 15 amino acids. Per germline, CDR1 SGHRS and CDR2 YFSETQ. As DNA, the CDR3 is TGCGCCAGCAGCGCCGCAGGGACTGGGGCCAACGTCCTGACTTTC. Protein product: CASSAAGTGANVLTF. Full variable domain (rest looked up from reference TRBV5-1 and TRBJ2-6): KAGVTQTPRYLIKTRGQQVTLSCSPISGHRSVSWYQQTPGQGLQFLFEYFSETQRNKGNFPGRFSGRQFSNSRSEMNVSTLELGDSALYLCASSAAGTGANVLTFGAGSRLTVL.

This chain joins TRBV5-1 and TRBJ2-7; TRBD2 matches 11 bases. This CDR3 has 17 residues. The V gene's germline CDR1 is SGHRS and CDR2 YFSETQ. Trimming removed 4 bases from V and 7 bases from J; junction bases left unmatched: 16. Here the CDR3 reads CASSRQTSGRPGGEQYF. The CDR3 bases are TGCGCCAGCAGCCGACAAACTAGCGGGAGACCGGGAGGGGAGCAGTACTTC.

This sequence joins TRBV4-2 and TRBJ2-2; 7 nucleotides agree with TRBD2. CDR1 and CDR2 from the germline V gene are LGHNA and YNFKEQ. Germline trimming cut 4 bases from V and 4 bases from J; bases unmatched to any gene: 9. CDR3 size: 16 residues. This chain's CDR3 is CASSPSTVAGTGELFF. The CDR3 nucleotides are TGTGCCAGCAGCCCATCTACGGTAGCGGGCACCGGGGAGCTGTTTTTT.

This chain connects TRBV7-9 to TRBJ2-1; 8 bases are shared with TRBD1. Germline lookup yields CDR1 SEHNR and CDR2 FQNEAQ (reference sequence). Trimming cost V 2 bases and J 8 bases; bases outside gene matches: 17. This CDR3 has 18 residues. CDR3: CASSLWGKGQGKEDEQFF. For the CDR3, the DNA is TGTGCCAGCAGCTTATGGGGGAAAGGACAGGGAAAAGAGGATGAGCAGTTCTTC.

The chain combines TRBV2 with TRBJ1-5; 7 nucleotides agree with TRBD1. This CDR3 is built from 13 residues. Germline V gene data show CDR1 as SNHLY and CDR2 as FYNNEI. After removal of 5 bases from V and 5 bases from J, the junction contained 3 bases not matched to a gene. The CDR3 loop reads CASSFDRDQPQHF. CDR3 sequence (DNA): TGTGCCAGCAGTTTTGACAGGGATCAGCCCCAGCATTTT.

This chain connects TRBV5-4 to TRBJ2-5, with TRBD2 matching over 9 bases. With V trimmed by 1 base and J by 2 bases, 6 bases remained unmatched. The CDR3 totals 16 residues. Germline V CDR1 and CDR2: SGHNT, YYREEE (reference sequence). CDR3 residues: CASSLMGGGVQETQYF. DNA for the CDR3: TGTGCCAGCAGCTTGATGGGCGGGGGGGTTCAAGAGACCCAGTACTTC.

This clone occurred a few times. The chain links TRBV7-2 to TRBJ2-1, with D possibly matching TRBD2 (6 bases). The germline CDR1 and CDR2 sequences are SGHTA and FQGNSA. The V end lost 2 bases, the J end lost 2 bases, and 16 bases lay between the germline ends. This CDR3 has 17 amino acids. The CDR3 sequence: CASSLRAGQLTYNEQFF. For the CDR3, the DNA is TGTGCCAGCAGCTTACGTGCGGGGCAGTTAACCTACAATGAGCAGTTCTTC.

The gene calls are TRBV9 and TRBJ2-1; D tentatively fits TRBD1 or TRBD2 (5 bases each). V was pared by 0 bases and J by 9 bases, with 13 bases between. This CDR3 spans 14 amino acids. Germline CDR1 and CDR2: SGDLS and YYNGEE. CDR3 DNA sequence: TGTGCCAGCAGCGTAGCTTATCGGGGACGTGAGCAGTTCTTC. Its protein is CASSVAYRGREQFF.

The CDR3 DNA is TGTGCCAGCAGTGTAGGGACAGGGTCCCAAGAGACCCAGTACTTC. Translation: CASSVGTGSQETQYF. This sequence joins TRBV6-1 and TRBJ2-5, with 9 bases aligning to TRBD1. J gave up 1 base and V 4 bases, and 4 bases lay outside the gene matches. Germline CDR1 is MNHNS and CDR2 is SASEGT. There are 15 residues in the CDR3.

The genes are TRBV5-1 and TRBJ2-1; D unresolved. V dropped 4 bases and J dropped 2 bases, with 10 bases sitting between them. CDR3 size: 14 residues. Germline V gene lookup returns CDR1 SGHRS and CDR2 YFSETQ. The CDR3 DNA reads TGCGCCAGCAGCCAGGATCGGGCCTACAATGAGCAGTTCTTC. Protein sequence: CASSQDRAYNEQFF.

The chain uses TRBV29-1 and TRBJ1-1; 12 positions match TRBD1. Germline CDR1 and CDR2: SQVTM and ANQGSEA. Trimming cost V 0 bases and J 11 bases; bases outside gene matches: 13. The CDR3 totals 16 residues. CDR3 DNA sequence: TGCAGCGTTGAAGATTGGGGACAGGGGGCGAATCCCTTTGCTTTCTTT. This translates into CSVEDWGQGANPFAFF.

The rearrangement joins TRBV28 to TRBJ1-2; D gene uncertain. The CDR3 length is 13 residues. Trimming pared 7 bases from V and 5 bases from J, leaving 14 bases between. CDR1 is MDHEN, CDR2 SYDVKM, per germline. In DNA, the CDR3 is TGTGCCAGCAACTGGGGATCGGGGTATGGCTACACCTTC. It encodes CASNWGSGYGYTF.

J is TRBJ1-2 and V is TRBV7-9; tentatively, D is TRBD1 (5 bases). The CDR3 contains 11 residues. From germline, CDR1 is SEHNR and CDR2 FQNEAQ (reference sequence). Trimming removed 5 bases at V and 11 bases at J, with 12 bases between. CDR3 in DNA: TGTGCCAGCAGCACCGGGACCCTTTACACCTTC. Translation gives CASSTGTLYTF.

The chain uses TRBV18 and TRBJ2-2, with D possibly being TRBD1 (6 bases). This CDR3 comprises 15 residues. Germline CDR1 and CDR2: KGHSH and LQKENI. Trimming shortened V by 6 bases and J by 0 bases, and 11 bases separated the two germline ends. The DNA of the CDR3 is TGTGCCAGCTCCCCTTGGACAGCGAACACCGGGGAGCTGTTTTTT. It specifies CASSPWTANTGELFF.

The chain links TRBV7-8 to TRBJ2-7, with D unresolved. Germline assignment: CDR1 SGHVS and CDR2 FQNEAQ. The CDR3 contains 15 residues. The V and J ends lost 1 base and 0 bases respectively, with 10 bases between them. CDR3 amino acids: CASSLEPESSYEQYF. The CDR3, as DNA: TGTGCCAGCAGCTTAGAGCCCGAAAGCTCCTACGAGCAGTACTTC.

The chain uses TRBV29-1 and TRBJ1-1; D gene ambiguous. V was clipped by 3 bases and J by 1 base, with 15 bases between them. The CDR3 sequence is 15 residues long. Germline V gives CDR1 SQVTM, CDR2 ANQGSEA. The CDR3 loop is CSVEGYETANTEAFF. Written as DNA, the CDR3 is TGCAGCGTTGAGGGGTATGAGACGGCGAACACTGAAGCTTTCTTT.